The 2 T cell receptor beta chains below were found in one sample sequenced in a study of Ad26.COV2.S vaccination and SARS-CoV-2 variants. Treatment in this sample: approximately 18 received Ad26.COV2.S at low or high dose, single or two shots; 5 received placebo; per-sample allocation not given. The samples date from day 63 after the first vaccine or placebo injection. Measured with immunoSEQ multiplex PCR; TCRdb has only the in-frame clones, and not every one. The sample gives over 350,000 clones, 88% of which show up once; roughly 3.5% is in the top ten. Sequencing used peripheral blood, obtained in a trial of Ad26.COV2.S vaccine versus placebo. The receptor source for this set is a person between 18 and 60 years old who received the Ad26.COV2.S COVID-19 vaccine or a placebo.

J is TRBJ1-4 and V is TRBV5-1; D is uncertain. The CDR3 covers 15 residues. V was cut by 1 base and J by 7 bases, with 14 bases left in between. The germline CDR1 and CDR2 sequences are SGHRS and YFSETQ. The CDR3, as DNA: TGCGCCAGCAGCTTGTTTCCGGCAGGAGGTGAAAAACTGTTTTTT. Translating gives CASSLFPAGGEKLFF.

Of note for this clone: The junction does not match germline at one end; this may be a read error. The chain couples TRBV6-5 to TRBJ2-1; D remains ambiguous. This CDR3 has 14 residues. Germline V gives CDR1 MNHEY, CDR2 SVGAGI. The CDR3 DNA reads as TGTGTCAGCAGTTACTCCGGACCGAGAAATGAGCAGTTCTTC. Translation gives CVSSYSGPRNEQFF.